These 10 T cell receptor beta chains were sequenced from one sample in a study of vaccination effects on CD4 cells after COVID-19. No antigen has been identified for these receptors. The repertoire was sequenced with immunoSEQ multiplex PCR; TCRdb's copy has only in-frame clones and lacks some. The table has some 46,000 clones, over 65% seen once. A 10-day culture period preceded the isolation of CD4+ T cells. PCR confirmed that the person was infected with SARS-CoV-2 between March and December 2020. Either the mRNA-1273 or the BNT162b2 vaccine was given to participants as two doses. The sample here was CD4+ T cells from PBMCs cultured without peptide, taken after COVID-19 vaccination. Receptors originate from a human donor who had a prior SARS-CoV-2 infection.

This chain connects TRBV7-6 to TRBJ2-7; 9 nucleotides line up with TRBD2. In germline, CDR1 is SGHVS, CDR2 FNYEAQ. V dropped 0 bases and J dropped 5; count of bases not matched to a gene: 5. The CDR3 runs 15 residues. CDR3 region: CASSLAGGRADEQYF. The CDR3, as DNA: TGTGCCAGCAGCTTAGCCGGCGGGAGGGCGGACGAGCAGTACTTC.

CDR3: CASSELGRETEAFF. Written as DNA, the CDR3 is TGTGCCAGCAGCGAGCTGGGACGGGAAACTGAAGCTTTCTTT. The rearrangement joins TRBV2 to TRBJ1-1; maybe TRBD1 (5 bases). The CDR3 is 14 amino acids. Trimming stripped 6 bases from V and 5 bases from J, with 16 bases between. Germline V gene sequence: CDR1 SNHLY, CDR2 FYNNEI. The entire variable domain, with the rest obtained from reference TRBV2 and TRBJ1-1, is as follows: EPEVTQTPSHQVTQMGQEVILRCVPISNHLYFYWYRQILGQKVEFLVSFYNNEISEKSEIFDDQFSVERPDGSNFTLKIRSTKLEDSAMYFCASSELGRETEAFFGQGTRLTVV.

This clone was seen a handful of times. This chain joins TRBV6-1 and TRBJ1-2; TRBD1 matches 7 bases. The length of the CDR3 is 13 residues. CDR1 is MNHNS and CDR2 is SASEGT in the germline V gene. V trimming: 6 bases; J trimming: 7 bases; junction bases outside the gene matches: 8. The CDR3 bases are TGTGCCAGCAGGGAGACAGGGTTTGGTGGCTACACCTTC. It specifies CASRETGFGGYTF.

The chain couples TRBV28 to TRBJ2-7, with unresolved D. The V and J ends lost 5 bases and 6 bases respectively, with 11 bases between them. The V gene's germline CDR1 is MDHEN and CDR2 SYDVKM. CDR3 length: 12 residues. This CDR3 reads CASSTLQGEQYF. The CDR3 region has the DNA TGTGCCAGCAGTACACTACAAGGCGAGCAGTACTTC.

The rearrangement links TRBV18 to TRBJ1-2; a weak D match, TRBD1 (5 bases). This CDR3 comprises 12 residues. V was shortened by 8 bases and J by 8 bases, with 15 bases between the two germline ends. Germline assignment: CDR1 KGHSH and CDR2 LQKENI. The CDR3 DNA is TGTGCCAGCGGCAGGGTTTCAGAGGGCTACACCTTC. Amino acid sequence: CASGRVSEGYTF. The full variable domain, its missing parts supplied by reference TRBV18 and TRBJ1-2, is NAGVMQNPRHLVRRRGQEARLRCSPMKGHSHVYWYRQLPEEGLKFMVYLQKENIIDESGMPKERFSAEFPKEGPSILRIQQVVRGDSAAYFCASGRVSEGYTFGSGTRLTVV.

This rearrangement joins TRBV7-8 to TRBJ1-2, with D hard to call. The CDR3 contains 12 residues. V was cut by 5 bases and J by 4 bases, with 8 bases left in between. The germline gives CDR1 SGHVS, CDR2 FQNEAQ. The CDR3 bases are TGTGCCAGCAGCCCCCTTAGCTATGGCTACACCTTC. Its translation is CASSPLSYGYTF.

The V gene is TRBV5-4, the J gene TRBJ2-5; D could derive from TRBD1 or TRBD2 (5 bases each). CDR1 and CDR2 from the germline V gene are SGHNT and YYREEE (reference sequence). This CDR3 region has 15 residues. V shed 5 bases and J shed 1 base, with 15 bases lying between them. The CDR3 loop reads CASRPDPGTQETQYF. The CDR3 bases are TGTGCCAGCAGGCCCGACCCAGGGACCCAAGAGACCCAGTACTTC.

This clone was seen only once. V and J are TRBV7-3 and TRBJ2-5; weak D call: TRBD2 (6 bases). Trimming took 5 bases from V and 5 from J, leaving 15 bases between them. Looked up from germline, CDR1 is SGHTA and CDR2 is FQGTGA. This CDR3 is 14 amino acids long. CDR3 coding DNA: TGTGCCAGCAGCGCCGGGGGTCCCCGGGAGACCCAGTACTTC. Residues: CASSAGGPRETQYF.

This clone has a single count. J is TRBJ2-7 and V is TRBV2; D not certain. V lost 8 bases, J lost 5 bases, and 13 bases lay in between. Germline lookup yields CDR1 SNHLY and CDR2 FYNNEI. This CDR3 has 12 residues. DNA for the CDR3: TGTGCCAGCCAGGTGTTGCACGACGAGCAGTACTTC. This sequence encodes CASQVLHDEQYF.

This chain connects TRBV6-2 or TRBV6-3 to TRBJ2-3; TRBD1 aligns across 7 bases. CDR1 and CDR2 from the germline V gene are MNHEY and SVGEGT. The length of the CDR3 is 12 residues. The V gene end was trimmed by 6 bases and the J gene end by 4 bases; junction bases not matched to a gene: 1. The CDR3 here is CASSTGADTQYF. The CDR3 DNA is TGTGCCAGCAGCACAGGGGCAGATACGCAGTATTTT.